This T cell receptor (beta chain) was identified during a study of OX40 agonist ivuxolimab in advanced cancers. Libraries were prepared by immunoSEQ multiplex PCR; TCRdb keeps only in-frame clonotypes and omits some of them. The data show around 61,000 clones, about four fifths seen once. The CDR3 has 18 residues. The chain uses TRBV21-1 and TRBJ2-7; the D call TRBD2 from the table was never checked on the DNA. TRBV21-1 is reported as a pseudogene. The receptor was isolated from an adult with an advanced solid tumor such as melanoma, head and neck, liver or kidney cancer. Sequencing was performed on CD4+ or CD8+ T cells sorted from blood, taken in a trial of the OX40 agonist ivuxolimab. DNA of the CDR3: TGTGCCAGCAGCAAAGCGTGGACTAGCGGGAGAACCTCCTACGAGCAGTACTTC. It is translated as CASSKAWTSGRTSYEQYF.